These 5 T cell receptor beta chains were all obtained from the same sample, sequenced in a study of T-cell reconstitution after alpha-beta-depleted transplantation in children (TCRdb year 2016). Library construction relied on PCR. The data were produced on an Illumina HiSeq 2500. Molecular barcoding was employed in the preparation of TCR libraries, with unique molecular identifiers being used to normalize TCRbeta repertoire quantification. The public reads were reanalyzed by TCRdb: fastp trimming at Q25, MiXCR alignment, in-frame beta chains only. Entries that share a CDR3 protein sequence are merged under the most common genes and DNA. The sample profile shows about 540,000 distinct CDR3 sequences; 15% to 20% of them were found once. Roughly 3.3% of the sample is in the top ten clones. This specimen was PBMCs from the stem cell graft donor, taken from the stem cell graft. These TCRs come from a human donor who donated a stem cell graft to a child with acute lymphoblastic leukemia.

The rearrangement joins TRBV5-1 to TRBJ2-7; maybe TRBD1 (5 bases). CDR3 size: 17 residues. Germline V gene sequence: CDR1 SGHRS, CDR2 YFSETQ. V lost 0 bases and J 1 base, leaving 17 bases between the germline ends. CDR3 amino acids: CASSLVLAGPFSYEQYF. DNA of the CDR3: TGCGCCAGCAGCTTGGTCTTGGCAGGGCCCTTTTCCTACGAGCAGTACTTC. Variable domain in full (rest from reference TRBV5-1 and TRBJ2-7): KAGVTQTPRYLIKTRGQQVTLSCSPISGHRSVSWYQQTPGQGLQFLFEYFSETQRNKGNFPGRFSGRQFSNSRSEMNVSTLELGDSALYLCASSLVLAGPFSYEQYFGPGTRLTVT.

This chain joins TRBV2 and TRBJ2-5, with 10 bases matching TRBD2. Germline CDR1 SNHLY, CDR2 FYNNEI. The J segment lost 4 bases and the V segment lost 8 bases, leaving 4 bases of the junction unmatched. The CDR3 has 13 residues. DNA for the CDR3: TGTGCCAGCGCTAGCGGGAGTTCAGAGACCCAGTACTTC. As protein: CASASGSSETQYF. The full variable domain, with the rest looked up from reference TRBV2 and TRBJ2-5, is EPEVTQTPSHQVTQMGQEVILRCVPISNHLYFYWYRQILGQKVEFLVSFYNNEISEKSEIFDDQFSVERPDGSNFTLKIRSTKLEDSAMYFCASASGSSETQYFGPGTRLLVL.

This clonotype was observed a few times. The chain couples TRBV12-3 or TRBV12-4 to TRBJ2-1, with D possibly being TRBD2 (5 bases). V was cut by 5 bases and J by 8 bases, with 16 bases left in between. The length of the CDR3 is 14 residues. As DNA, the CDR3 is TGTGCCAGCAGTCTTGACCCCGAGGGCCATGAGCAGTTCTTC. Protein: CASSLDPEGHEQFF.

This clonotype turned up a few times. This chain uses TRBV5-1 with TRBJ2-1, with D tentatively TRBD2 (6 bases). The CDR3 runs to 16 residues. Germline CDR1 and CDR2: SGHRS and YFSETQ. V was clipped by 0 bases and J by 2 bases, with 12 bases between them. The CDR3 protein is CASSLAGSGTYNEQFF. CDR3 DNA sequence: TGCGCCAGCAGCTTGGCCGGTAGCGGTACCTACAATGAGCAGTTCTTC.

The V and J genes are TRBV28 and TRBJ2-1; TRBD2 aligns across 11 bases. The V segment lost 6 bases and the J segment 8 bases; nucleotides outside the gene matches: 12. Germline loops: CDR1 MDHEN, CDR2 SYDVKM. The CDR3 is 16 residues long. The CDR3 DNA sequence: TGTGCCAGCAGCCCCTCGGGTAGCGGGAGGGTCGATGAGCAGTTCTTC. This sequence encodes CASSPSGSGRVDEQFF.